This T cell receptor (beta chain) was recovered during a study of blood T cell repertoires in COVID-19. Study-wide background: The cDNA or gDNA used as material had been derived from T cells, B-cell-depleted T cells, or PBMCs.

The age range of participants was about 18 to 100 years, with residence in under 25 US areas. The CDR3 totals 13 residues. CDR1 is SGHRS and CDR2 is YFSETQ in the germline V gene. Trimming took off 7 bases at V and 1 base at J, with 9 bases between the two ends. This clone was seen once. Generated by immunoSEQ multiplex PCR, the TCRdb table keeps only in-frame clones and is missing some. The sample records about 170,000 clones, about 86% being singletons. This clonotype originated in a woman between 50 and 59 years old in a cohort exposed to, infected with or recovered from COVID-19 (not recorded which). J is TRBJ1-3 and V is TRBV5-1; no clear D gene. The specimen was PBMCs or T cells enriched from blood (not recorded which). The CDR3 bases are TGCGCCAGCGGAAGAGGGTCTGGAAACACCATATATTTT. Amino acids: CASGRGSGNTIYF.